These 9 T cell receptor beta chains were sequenced from one sample in a study of T cells in localized non-small cell lung cancer. TCRdb keeps only in-frame clones here, not all; method: immunoSEQ multiplex PCR. The sample carries roughly 72,000 clones, 80% recorded once. Sequencing used peripheral blood, obtained before any cancer treatment. The receptors were sampled from a female donor aged 60 or older with stage I lung adenocarcinoma.

This clone was observed many times. The V call is TRBV12-1, the J call TRBJ2-7; TRBD1 reflects the table's D call only, with no check against the DNA. TRBV12-1 is given as a pseudogene. The CDR3 is made up of 16 amino acids. CDR3 coding DNA: TGTGCCAGCAGCTTTGAGGGGAGGGACAGGGCCTACGAGCAGTACTTC. Amino acids: CASSFEGRDRAYEQYF.

The chain links TRBV25-1 to TRBJ1-2; D is unclear. The CDR3 loop spans 12 amino acids. V was pared by 5 bases and J by 0 bases, with 4 bases between. CDR1 is MGHDK and CDR2 is SYGVNS in the germline V gene. CDR3 residues: CASSLTNYGYTF. CDR3 DNA sequence: TGTGCCAGCAGTCTAACTAACTATGGCTACACCTTC.

The chain links TRBV5-1 to TRBJ1-2; 8 bases line up with TRBD1. The CDR3 length is 13 residues. V dropped 4 bases and J dropped 8; count of bases not matched to a gene: 7. Germline V CDR1 and CDR2: SGHRS, YFSETQ. The CDR3 region has the DNA TGCGCCAGCAGCATTGACAGGGGATGGGGCTACACCTTC. As protein: CASSIDRGWGYTF. Filled out from reference TRBV5-1 and TRBJ1-2, the complete variable domain reads KAGVTQTPRYLIKTRGQQVTLSCSPISGHRSVSWYQQTPGQGLQFLFEYFSETQRNKGNFPGRFSGRQFSNSRSEMNVSTLELGDSALYLCASSIDRGWGYTFGSGTRLTVV.

This clone was detected only a few times. The chain recombines TRBV29-1 with TRBJ1-1, with 7 bases aligning to TRBD1. The CDR3 contains 14 residues. The J segment lost 2 bases and the V segment lost 6 bases, leaving 9 bases of the junction unmatched. Germline V gene lookup returns CDR1 SQVTM and CDR2 ANQGSEA. Here the CDR3 DNA reads TGCAGCGTCAGACAGGGTAATGGTAACACTGAAGCTTTCTTT. Translated, it gives CSVRQGNGNTEAFF.

The J gene is TRBJ1-2, the V gene TRBV7-2, with D unresolved. V was pared by 1 base and J by 5 bases, with 11 bases between. The CDR3 runs to 14 residues. Germline CDR1 SGHTA, CDR2 FQGNSA. CDR3 amino acids: CASSLDPRGYGYTF. The CDR3 DNA reads TGTGCCAGCAGCTTAGACCCCCGCGGGTATGGCTACACCTTC.

The V call is TRBV29-1, the J call TRBJ2-7; D gene ambiguous. The CDR3 consists of 14 residues. Germline V gene sequence: CDR1 SQVTM, CDR2 ANQGSEA. The V end lost 5 bases, the J end lost 0 bases, and 14 bases lay between the germline ends. The CDR3 sequence is CSVLGSPASYEQYF. For the CDR3, the DNA is TGCAGCGTTTTAGGTAGCCCAGCCTCCTACGAGCAGTACTTC.

The chain employs TRBV30 and TRBJ2-7; perhaps TRBD2 as D (6 bases). Trimming took off 5 bases at V and 2 bases at J, with 13 bases between the two ends. CDR1 is GTSNPN and CDR2 is SVGIG in the germline V gene (reference sequence). This CDR3 is 13 amino acids long. The CDR3, as DNA: TGTGCCTGGGGACCGGGACTCCCCTACGAGCAGTACTTC. Translated: CAWGPGLPYEQYF.

The V gene is TRBV9, the J gene TRBJ2-2; no clear D. Per the germline V gene, CDR1 is SGDLS and CDR2 is YYNGEE. Trimming pared 0 bases from V and 4 bases from J, leaving 4 bases between. This CDR3 has 13 residues. As DNA, the CDR3 is TGTGCCAGCAGCGTAGTCGGCACCGGGGAGCTGTTTTTT. It is translated as CASSVVGTGELFF.

This sequence joins TRBV6-6 and TRBJ1-1; D is uncertain. The CDR3 runs 14 residues. The V end lost 0 bases, the J end lost 1 base, and 6 bases lay between the germline ends. The germline V gene encodes CDR1 MNHNY and CDR2 SVGAGI (reference sequence). The CDR3 region has the DNA TGTGCCAGCAGTTACTCGAGAGGGAACACTGAAGCTTTCTTT. Protein product: CASSYSRGNTEAFF.